This TCR beta chain was sequenced during a study of blood T cell repertoires in COVID-19. The overall study: The analysed material was cDNA or gDNA that came from T cells, B-cell-depleted T cells, or PBMCs.

This CDR3 is 14 amino acids long. CDR1 is MDHEN and CDR2 is SYDVKM in the germline V gene. V shed 6 bases, J shed 8 bases, and the junction held 9 bases outside the gene matches. This clone appeared a single time. Libraries were prepared by immunoSEQ multiplex PCR; TCRdb keeps only in-frame clonotypes and omits some of them. The data contain over 200,000 clones, about four fifths of them singletons. This clonotype was obtained from a man aged 45-60 years with active or convalescent COVID-19. The sequenced sample consisted of peripheral blood. The chain combines TRBV28 with TRBJ2-1; 8 bases map to TRBD1. Written as DNA, the CDR3 is TGTGCCAGCAGGGTGTCAGGGGGCGGATATGAGCAGTTCTTC. Protein product: CASRVSGGGYEQFF.